This TCR beta chain was obtained from a study of beta chain features in type 1 diabetes. The study, taken as a whole, reports: Shorter TCRB CDR3s, moderately but significantly so, were found in Type 1 diabetes patients in all four CD4+ subsets.

Concerning this clone itself: Its antigen is as yet unknown.

The whole isolated RNA underwent reverse transcription, so sequencing captured expressed TCRB transcripts. Some clones are missing from TCRdb's copy, which holds only in-frame ones; the method was immunoSEQ multiplex PCR. The sample holds about 640,000 clones, around 12% seen once. This CDR3 is built from 13 residues. Trimming cost V 4 bases and J 8 bases, with 14 bases left between them. The germline V gene encodes CDR1 SGHTA and CDR2 FQGNSA. The genes are TRBV7-2 and TRBJ1-2, with D perhaps matching TRBD1 (6 bases). Specimen: naive CD4+ T cells from blood. This sequence was found in a man aged 25 to 40 with type 1 diabetes. The CDR3 protein is CASSSPGAVGYTF. The CDR3 DNA reads TGTGCCAGCAGCTCCCCAGGGGCAGTCGGCTACACCTTC.